The following is a T cell receptor (beta chain) sequence with its context. The antigen is unknown. This sample stems from a study of cytomegalovirus exposure and HLA in healthy donors. Study results and caveats: Several of the most significant clusters appeared linked to common viral pathogens, based on a later analysis. When a later analysis compared HLA-associated TCR beta chains with equally common others, the HLA-associated chains turned out to be more clonally expanded and to have lower generation probabilities. The classifier reportedly diagnosed cytomegalovirus status with high specificity and sensitivity. Upon later analysis, TCR association rates were observed to vary by HLA locus, being highest for DRB1 and lowest for HLA-C.

The primer mix had 60 Vbeta and 13 Jbeta primers. The assay was immunoSEQ multiplex PCR, and TCRdb's table has in-frame clones only and misses some. The sample holds around 250,000 clones, approximately 82% seen once. The receptor was isolated from a woman between 55 and 75 years old in good health and CMV-seropositive. Sample: PBMCs.

CDR3 sequence reads: CASSLRGQGPSSAFF. The DNA for the CDR3 is TGTGCCAGCAGCTTAAGAGGACAGGGTCCTTCCAGCGCTTTCTTT. The chain employs TRBV5-4 and TRBJ1-1; 8 positions match TRBD1. After removal of 2 bases from V and 11 bases from J, the junction contained 14 bases not matched to a gene. The CDR3 sequence is 15 residues long. From germline, CDR1 is SGHNT and CDR2 YYREEE (reference sequence).